Below are 32 T cell receptor beta chains sequenced from a single sample in a study of shared clonotypes between healthy human individuals. TCRdb keeps only in-frame clones here, not all; method: immunoSEQ multiplex PCR. The table has 2 million to 2.5 million clones, approximately 93% seen once; the top ten hold approximately 0.37%. The sample comprised naive CD4+ T cells from PBMCs. Stated subset: CD45RA+ positively selected. These receptors were obtained from a man between 18 and 29 years old in good health. Some clones in this sample may be carry-over from other donors' samples.

V usage is TRBV27 and J usage is TRBJ2-1, with 10 nucleotides matching TRBD2. The CDR3 contains 17 residues. Germline V gene data show CDR1 as MNHEY and CDR2 as SMNVEV (reference sequence). Germline trimming cut 6 bases from V and 4 bases from J; bases unmatched to any gene: 12. This CDR3 reads CASRPSWTSGRYNEQFF. CDR3 nucleotides: TGTGCCAGCAGACCGTCGTGGACTAGCGGAAGATACAATGAGCAGTTCTTC.

The chain employs TRBV5-4 and TRBJ2-5; 13 bases agree with TRBD2. V gave up 8 bases and J gave up 5 bases; unmatched junction bases: 15. The V gene's germline CDR1 is SGHNT and CDR2 YYREEE (reference sequence). The CDR3 is 17 residues long. The CDR3 DNA follows: TGTGCCAGTAAAGGGACTAGCGGGATACGCTTGGGGGAGACCCAGTACTTC. Amino acids: CASKGTSGIRLGETQYF.

This chain uses TRBV30 with TRBJ1-2; TRBD1 might be the D (5 bases). V was pared by 5 bases and J by 3 bases, with 16 bases between. The length of the CDR3 is 14 residues. CDR1 is GTSNPN, CDR2 SVGIG, per germline (reference sequence). CDR3 residues: CAWGNPRGYYGYTF. As DNA, the CDR3 is TGTGCCTGGGGCAACCCAAGGGGTTACTATGGCTACACCTTC.

This chain connects TRBV27 to TRBJ2-6; tentative D call: TRBD1 (5 bases). Per germline, CDR1 MNHEY and CDR2 SMNVEV (reference sequence). The CDR3 is 17 amino acids. Trimming took 8 bases from V and 0 from J, leaving 17 bases between them. CDR3 sequence: CASRSRADSSGANVLTF. CDR3 nucleotides: TGTGCCAGCCGATCTCGGGCAGACAGCTCTGGGGCCAACGTCCTGACTTTC.

V gene TRBV28 combines with J gene TRBJ2-7; the D is unclear. CDR1 is MDHEN and CDR2 is SYDVKM in the germline V gene. V dropped 2 bases and J dropped 1 base, with 9 bases sitting between them. The CDR3 spans 14 residues. Here the CDR3 DNA reads TGTGCCAGCAGTTTACGGCGGAGATCCTACGAGCAGTACTTC. The encoded protein is CASSLRRRSYEQYF.

The V and J genes are TRBV7-2 and TRBJ2-7; 10 bases line up with TRBD1. Germline CDR1 SGHTA, CDR2 FQGNSA. Losses at the gene ends were 1 base for V and 3 bases for J; bases not matched to a gene: 6. CDR3 length equals 16 residues. CDR3 DNA: TGTGCCAGCAGCTTAGTCGTGGGACAGGGGAACTACGAGCAGTACTTC. Amino acid sequence: CASSLVVGQGNYEQYF.

The chain links TRBV2 to TRBJ2-5, with D tentatively TRBD2 (7 bases). V lost 11 bases and J lost 4, with 14 bases in between. Germline lookup yields CDR1 SNHLY and CDR2 FYNNEI. This CDR3 region has 12 residues. In nucleotides, the CDR3 is TGTGCCGGAGGGGGGAGGGGAGAGACCCAGTACTTC. Translation gives CAGGGRGETQYF.

As regards this clone: The same CDR3 arises from other DNA sequences in this sample as well. The V and J genes are TRBV5-1 and TRBJ2-3; 9 bases align to TRBD1. Trimming took 4 bases from V and 2 from J; bases not matched to a gene: 5. The CDR3 consists of 15 residues. Germline V CDR1 and CDR2: SGHRS, YFSETQ. The CDR3 protein is CASSPRDRDTDTQYF. DNA for the CDR3: TGCGCCAGCAGCCCCAGGGACAGGGACACAGATACGCAGTATTTT. Combining the CDR3 with reference TRBV5-1 and TRBJ2-3 gives the whole variable domain KAGVTQTPRYLIKTRGQQVTLSCSPISGHRSVSWYQQTPGQGLQFLFEYFSETQRNKGNFPGRFSGRQFSNSRSEMNVSTLELGDSALYLCASSPRDRDTDTQYFGPGTRLTVL.

This chain joins TRBV7-9 and TRBJ2-1; tentative D call: TRBD2 (5 bases). The CDR3 consists of 16 residues. Trimming shortened V by 0 bases and J by 5 bases, and 14 bases separated the two germline ends. Germline-derived CDR1 and CDR2 are SEHNR and FQNEAQ (reference sequence). CDR3 region: CASSLAGGRIHNEQFF. The DNA for the CDR3 is TGTGCCAGCAGCTTAGCAGGAGGCAGAATACACAATGAGCAGTTCTTC.

The chain has TRBV30 and TRBJ2-5; possible D gene TRBD2, 5 bases. The CDR3 is made up of 13 amino acids. Trimming shortened V by 0 bases and J by 7 bases, and 12 bases separated the two germline ends. CDR1 is GTSNPN, CDR2 SVGIG, per germline (reference sequence). The CDR3 coding sequence is TGTGCCTGGAGTGTGGCCGGGGTTCGGACCCAGTACTTC. As protein: CAWSVAGVRTQYF.

This clone appeared a single time. The V and J genes are TRBV7-8 and TRBJ2-2; 7 bases fit TRBD2. CDR3 size: 18 residues. Looked up from germline, CDR1 is SGHVS and CDR2 is FQNEAQ. After removal of 1 base from V and 0 bases from J, the junction contained 8 bases not matched to a gene. The CDR3 reads CASSLVDREVSNTGELFF. The CDR3 DNA is TGTGCCAGCAGCTTAGTTGATCGGGAGGTTTCGAACACCGGGGAGCTGTTTTTT.

This rearrangement joins TRBV21-1 to TRBJ2-3; the table calls TRBD1, which could not be checked here. TRBV21-1 represents a pseudogene. This CDR3 is built from 18 residues. This CDR3 is CASSKNLPGPRIADTQYF. The CDR3 region has the DNA TGTGCCAGCAGCAAAAATCTGCCAGGGCCTAGGATCGCAGATACGCAGTATTTT.

The CDR3 here is CASSSPEGLETQYF. CDR3 coding DNA: TGCGCCAGCAGCTCTCCTGAGGGGTTGGAGACCCAGTACTTC. This sequence joins TRBV5-1 and TRBJ2-5; D is tentatively TRBD1 or TRBD2 (5 bases each). Germline V gene lookup returns CDR1 SGHRS and CDR2 YFSETQ. V shed 3 bases and J shed 5 bases, with 14 bases lying between them. The CDR3 contains 14 residues.

The CDR3 nucleotides are TGTGCCAGTAGTATGGTCAGGGGGAGCTCCTACGAGCAGTACTTC. Its protein product is CASSMVRGSSYEQYF. This chain uses TRBV19 with TRBJ2-7; TRBD1 aligns across 7 bases. J was trimmed by 0 bases and V by 3 bases; bases with no gene match: 5. Germline values: CDR1 LNHDA, CDR2 SQIVND (reference sequence). This CDR3 spans 15 amino acids.

The chain has TRBV27 and TRBJ2-2, with D perhaps matching TRBD1 (5 bases). The V gene lost 2 bases and the J gene lost 0 bases, with 22 bases spanning the gap. Germline CDR1 MNHEY, CDR2 SMNVEV (reference sequence). This CDR3 is built from 20 residues. CDR3 bases: TGTGCCAGCAGTTTACGTTGGCGGCCCCAGGACATATCGAACACCGGGGAGCTGTTTTTT. It encodes CASSLRWRPQDISNTGELFF.

The chain employs TRBV7-9 and TRBJ2-2; unclear D gene. The V end was cut by 2 bases, the J end by 5 bases, with 6 bases between. Germline V CDR1 and CDR2: SEHNR, FQNEAQ (reference sequence). CDR3 length equals 13 residues. In nucleotides, the CDR3 is TGTGCCAGCAGCTTAATTGTAACCGGGGAGCTGTTTTTT. Protein sequence: CASSLIVTGELFF.

The count of this clone is one. The gene calls are TRBV27 and TRBJ2-1, with D uncertain. CDR3 size: 13 residues. Trimming shortened V by 6 bases and J by 4 bases, and 10 bases separated the two germline ends. Germline-derived CDR1 and CDR2 are MNHEY and SMNVEV (reference sequence). In DNA, the CDR3 is TGTGCCAGCAGCACCAGCCTTTACAATGAGCAGTTCTTC. Translated: CASSTSLYNEQFF.

The CDR3 DNA is TGTGCCAGCAGCGTAGCGGGCGGGAAGTACTACAATGAGCAGTTCTTC. Encoded protein: CASSVAGGKYYNEQFF. The chain employs TRBV9 and TRBJ2-1; tentatively, D is TRBD2 (6 bases). The CDR3 covers 16 residues. CDR1 SGDLS and CDR2 YYNGEE come from the germline V gene. Trimming took 0 bases from V and 3 from J, leaving 13 bases between them.

V and J are TRBV2 and TRBJ1-1, with unresolved D. Germline loops: CDR1 SNHLY, CDR2 FYNNEI. Trimming shortened V by 4 bases and J by 0 bases, and 6 bases separated the two germline ends. The CDR3 has 13 residues. The CDR3 DNA is TGTGCCAGCAGTGCATCTATGAACACTGAAGCTTTCTTT. As protein: CASSASMNTEAFF.

The chain combines TRBV6-6 with TRBJ1-5; possibly TRBD1 for D (6 bases). Germline CDR1 reads MNHNY; CDR2 reads SVGAGI (reference sequence). V was trimmed by 5 bases and J by 1 base, leaving 9 bases between them. This CDR3 comprises 14 residues. The CDR3 nucleotides read TGTGCCAGCAGTAAGGGGGGGAGCAATCAGCCCCAGCATTTT. Amino acids: CASSKGGSNQPQHF.

The gene calls are TRBV28 and TRBJ2-7, with 8 positions matching TRBD2. The CDR3 has 16 residues. V was clipped by 5 bases and J by 3 bases; unmatched bases: 12. Germline loops: CDR1 MDHEN, CDR2 SYDVKM. CDR3: CASSHGRAPRGYEQYF. In nucleotides, the CDR3 is TGTGCCAGCAGTCACGGGAGGGCTCCACGTGGCTACGAGCAGTACTTC. Looking up the rest from reference TRBV28 and TRBJ2-7 gives the full variable domain: DVKVTQSSRYLVKRTGEKVFLECVQDMDHENMFWYRQDPGLGLRLIYFSYDVKMKEKGDIPEGYSVSREKKERFSLILESASTNQTSMYLCASSHGRAPRGYEQYFGPGTRLTVT.

Points on this clone: This sample also contains other DNA sequences that code for the same CDR3. The chain recombines TRBV18 with TRBJ2-1, with D tentatively TRBD2 (5 bases). V lost 6 bases and J lost 3, with 9 bases in between. The V gene's germline CDR1 is KGHSH and CDR2 LQKENI. This CDR3 is 13 amino acids long. The CDR3 bases are TGTGCCAGCTCGCCCGGACTCTACAATGAGCAGTTCTTC. This codes for CASSPGLYNEQFF.

The gene calls are TRBV29-1 and TRBJ1-5; D uncertain. The CDR3 totals 13 residues. The V end lost 2 bases, the J end lost 0 bases, and 5 bases lay between the germline ends. Germline CDR1 SQVTM, CDR2 ANQGSEA. CDR3 in amino acids: CSVELNSNQPQHF. CDR3 coding DNA: TGCAGCGTTGAACTGAATAGCAATCAGCCCCAGCATTTT.

The chain employs TRBV7-2 and TRBJ2-3, with 7 bases that match TRBD2. The CDR3 contains 15 residues. V was clipped by 6 bases and J by 5 bases; unmatched bases: 11. Germline loops: CDR1 SGHTA, CDR2 FQGNSA. The CDR3 protein is CASSFRERGEDTQYF. Here the CDR3 DNA reads TGTGCCAGCAGTTTCCGAGAGCGGGGAGAAGATACGCAGTATTTT.

This chain connects TRBV7-9 to TRBJ1-1; the D is unclear. With 5 bases removed from V and 10 bases from J, the gap between germline ends came to 14 bases. Looked up from germline, CDR1 is SEHNR and CDR2 is FQNEAQ (reference sequence). The CDR3 contains 12 residues. The CDR3 protein is CASSLSGLGAFF. DNA of the CDR3: TGTGCCAGCAGCCTCAGCGGGCTAGGAGCTTTCTTT.

This chain joins TRBV27 and TRBJ2-6; TRBD1 matches 7 bases. The CDR3 sequence is 15 residues long. The germline gives CDR1 MNHEY, CDR2 SMNVEV (reference sequence). V lost 4 bases to trimming and J lost 4 bases; unmatched junction nucleotides: 4. CDR3 DNA: TGTGCCAGCAGTTCGACAGGGTCCGGGGCCAACGTCCTGACTTTC. Translating gives CASSSTGSGANVLTF.

The CDR3 sequence is CASSLDWEQFF. The CDR3 DNA is TGTGCCAGCAGCTTAGATTGGGAGCAGTTCTTC. V and J are TRBV7-9 and TRBJ2-1; D unclear. The CDR3 totals 11 residues. Germline-derived CDR1 and CDR2 are SEHNR and FQNEAQ (reference sequence). V gave up 1 base and J gave up 10 bases, with 5 bases separating them. Looking up the rest from reference TRBV7-9 and TRBJ2-1 gives the full variable domain: DTGVSQNPRHKITKRGQNVTFRCDPISEHNRLYWYRQTLGQGPEFLTYFQNEAQLEKSRLLSDRFSAERPKGSFSTLEIQRTEQGDSAMYLCASSLDWEQFFGPGTRLTVL.

The V gene is TRBV6-1, the J gene TRBJ1-1, with D possibly being TRBD1 (5 bases). The CDR3 runs to 14 residues. The ends were cut back, 5 bases at V and 6 bases at J, with 16 bases in the middle. Germline V CDR1 and CDR2: MNHNS, SASEGT. The CDR3: CASSSPIDRPEAFF. For the CDR3, the DNA is TGTGCCAGCAGTTCCCCCATAGACAGACCTGAAGCTTTCTTT.

This clone was observed once. The chain couples TRBV7-9 to TRBJ1-2, with TRBD1 matching over 9 bases. Germline V gene sequence: CDR1 SEHNR, CDR2 FQNEAQ (reference sequence). The CDR3 is 18 amino acids. Unmatched junction bases numbered 16, after V lost 6 bases and J lost 2 bases. The CDR3 nucleotides are TGTGCCAGCAGTTCAACCGGGACAGGGTCAAGGGGGAACTATGGCTACACCTTC. Translation gives CASSSTGTGSRGNYGYTF.

This chain uses TRBV6-1 with TRBJ1-4; D is perhaps TRBD1 (5 bases). The CDR3 sequence is 15 residues long. The V gene's germline CDR1 is MNHNS and CDR2 SASEGT. V dropped 5 bases and J dropped 10 bases, with 20 bases sitting between them. The CDR3 reads CASSPRDGLIGKLFF. As DNA, the CDR3 is TGTGCCAGCAGTCCCCGGGACGGGTTAATTGGAAAACTGTTTTTT.

The chain combines TRBV5-1 with TRBJ1-1; no definite D call. Germline loops: CDR1 SGHRS, CDR2 YFSETQ. V was pared by 1 base and J by 1 base, with 8 bases between. This CDR3 spans 14 amino acids. The CDR3 loop is CASSLFLQNTEAFF. DNA of the CDR3: TGCGCCAGCAGCTTGTTTCTACAGAACACTGAAGCTTTCTTT. The full variable domain, in which reference TRBV5-1 and TRBJ1-1 provide the parts outside the CDR3, is KAGVTQTPRYLIKTRGQQVTLSCSPISGHRSVSWYQQTPGQGLQFLFEYFSETQRNKGNFPGRFSGRQFSNSRSEMNVSTLELGDSALYLCASSLFLQNTEAFFGQGTRLTVV.

The chain is built from TRBV6-6 and TRBJ2-1; 8 bases map to TRBD1. Looked up from germline, CDR1 is MNHNY and CDR2 is SVGAGI (reference sequence). V gave up 6 bases and J gave up 6 bases; unmatched junction bases: 10. This CDR3 is built from 15 residues. The CDR3 nucleotides read TGTGCCAGCAGCCTAGACAGGGGCGGCCCCAATGAGCAGTTCTTC. Translating it yields CASSLDRGGPNEQFF.